Presented here are 10 T cell receptor beta chains from one specimen sequenced in a study of blood T cell repertoires in COVID-19. Clones were sequenced by immunoSEQ multiplex PCR, and TCRdb holds only the in-frame ones, with some missing. The sample yields approximately 100,000 clones, roughly nine tenths seen once. Input material: peripheral blood. These TCRs come from a human donor in a cohort sampled during active COVID-19.

The CDR3 region is CASSYMGALDTGELFF. CDR3 in DNA: TGTGCCAGCAGTTACATGGGGGCCTTAGACACCGGGGAGCTGTTTTTT. The chain carries TRBV6-5 and TRBJ2-2; D might be TRBD1 (6 bases). The V gene's germline CDR1 is MNHEY and CDR2 SVGAGI. V dropped 2 bases and J dropped 3 bases, with 13 bases sitting between them. The CDR3 spans 16 residues.

The V gene is TRBV5-1, the J gene TRBJ2-3; 8 bases fit TRBD2. Germline V lookup: CDR1 SGHRS, CDR2 YFSETQ. The CDR3 spans 15 residues. V was clipped by 6 bases and J by 0 bases; unmatched bases: 6. Here the CDR3 DNA reads TGCGCCAGCACCCTAGCGGGTGGGAGCACAGATACGCAGTATTTT. Its translation is CASTLAGGSTDTQYF.

The V and J genes are TRBV9 and TRBJ2-7; 7 nucleotides match TRBD1. Germline-derived CDR1 and CDR2 are SGDLS and YYNGEE. With 4 bases clipped from V and 5 bases from J, the junction kept 15 bases outside the gene matches. The CDR3 is 16 residues long. The CDR3 is CASSPYFQGVIHEQYF. The CDR3 DNA reads as TGTGCCAGCAGCCCCTATTTCCAGGGGGTAATCCACGAGCAGTACTTC.

This clone was recorded a few times. The DNA of the CDR3 is TGTGCCAGCCAATCACAGGGGCTCACTGAAGCTTTCTTT. Its protein product is CASQSQGLTEAFF. The chain carries TRBV2 and TRBJ1-1, with 7 bases identical to TRBD1. This CDR3 has 13 amino acids. The germline V gene has CDR1 SNHLY and CDR2 FYNNEI. V gave up 8 bases and J gave up 4 bases; unmatched junction bases: 7. The entire variable domain, with the rest obtained from reference TRBV2 and TRBJ1-1, is as follows: EPEVTQTPSHQVTQMGQEVILRCVPISNHLYFYWYRQILGQKVEFLVSFYNNEISEKSEIFDDQFSVERPDGSNFTLKIRSTKLEDSAMYFCASQSQGLTEAFFGQGTRLTVV.

The chain combines TRBV5-6 with TRBJ1-2; D ambiguous. Germline CDR1 and CDR2: SGHDT and YYEEEE. The CDR3 runs 14 residues. Trimming left V 0 bases short and J 8 bases short, with 14 bases between. The CDR3: CASSLGMDSGGYTF. CDR3 bases: TGTGCCAGCAGCTTGGGGATGGATTCGGGAGGCTACACCTTC.

The chain has TRBV9 and TRBJ2-2; 10 bases are shared with TRBD2. V lost 4 bases, J lost 3 bases, and 6 bases stayed unmatched. From germline, CDR1 is SGDLS and CDR2 YYNGEE. The CDR3 runs to 16 residues. The CDR3 region has the DNA TGTGCCAGCAGCCCTCTAGCGGGAGAGTACACCGGGGAGCTGTTTTTT. As protein: CASSPLAGEYTGELFF.

This chain links TRBV19 with TRBJ1-5; weak D call: TRBD1 (5 bases). In germline, CDR1 is LNHDA, CDR2 SQIVND (reference sequence). The CDR3 runs 15 residues. Trimming cost V 6 bases and J 4 bases, with 16 bases left between them. The CDR3 loop is CASRDADSMNQPQHF. CDR3 coding DNA: TGTGCCAGTAGGGATGCTGACAGTATGAATCAGCCCCAGCATTTT.

The V and J genes are TRBV7-3 and TRBJ1-1; TRBD1 agrees at 11 bases. Germline CDR1 is SGHTA and CDR2 is FQGTGA. The CDR3 covers 16 residues. The V segment lost 2 bases and the J segment 3 bases; nucleotides outside the gene matches: 5. CDR3 amino acids: CASSLGQGARDTEAFF. The CDR3 nucleotides are TGTGCCAGCAGCTTAGGACAGGGGGCCCGTGACACTGAAGCTTTCTTT.

In this sample, this clone turned up once. This chain connects TRBV9 to TRBJ2-1, with D tentatively TRBD2 (6 bases). The V end lost 3 bases, the J end lost 2 bases, and 15 bases lay between the germline ends. The germline V gene has CDR1 SGDLS and CDR2 YYNGEE. The CDR3 extends over 16 amino acids. CDR3 loop: CASSAKLAPAYNEQFF. The CDR3 DNA reads TGTGCCAGCAGCGCGAAACTAGCCCCAGCCTACAATGAGCAGTTCTTC.

The chain combines TRBV11-2 with TRBJ1-2; possible D gene TRBD1, 6 bases. The CDR3 consists of 17 residues. Trimming took off 5 bases at V and 8 bases at J, with 27 bases between the two ends. Per germline, CDR1 SGHAT and CDR2 FQNNGV. For the CDR3, the DNA is TGTGCCAGCAGCCCGGATTTCCCCAGGGGTAGGTGGAGCGGCTACACCTTC. Residues: CASSPDFPRGRWSGYTF.